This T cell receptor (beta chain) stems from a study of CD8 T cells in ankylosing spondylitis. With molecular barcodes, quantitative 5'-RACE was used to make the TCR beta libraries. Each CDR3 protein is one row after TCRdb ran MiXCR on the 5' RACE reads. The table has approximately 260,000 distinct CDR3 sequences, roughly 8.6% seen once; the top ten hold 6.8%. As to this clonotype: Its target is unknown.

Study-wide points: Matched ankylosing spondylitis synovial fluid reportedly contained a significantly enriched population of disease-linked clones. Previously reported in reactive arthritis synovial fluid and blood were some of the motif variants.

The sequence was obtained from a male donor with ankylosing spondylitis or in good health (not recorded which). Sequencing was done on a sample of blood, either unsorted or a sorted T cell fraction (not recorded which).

CDR3 DNA: TGTGCCAGCAAGTCCCGACGGCAGCCCTATGGCTACACCTTC. This sequence encodes CASKSRRQPYGYTF. The chain is built from TRBV2 and TRBJ1-2; D gene unclear. Germline assignment: CDR1 SNHLY and CDR2 FYNNEI. Trimming cost V 7 bases and J 4 bases, with 16 bases left between them. CDR3 length equals 14 residues. Based on the CDR3 plus reference TRBV2 and TRBJ1-2, the full variable domain is EPEVTQTPSHQVTQMGQEVILRCVPISNHLYFYWYRQILGQKVEFLVSFYNNEISEKSEIFDDQFSVERPDGSNFTLKIRSTKLEDSAMYFCASKSRRQPYGYTFGSGTRLTVV.